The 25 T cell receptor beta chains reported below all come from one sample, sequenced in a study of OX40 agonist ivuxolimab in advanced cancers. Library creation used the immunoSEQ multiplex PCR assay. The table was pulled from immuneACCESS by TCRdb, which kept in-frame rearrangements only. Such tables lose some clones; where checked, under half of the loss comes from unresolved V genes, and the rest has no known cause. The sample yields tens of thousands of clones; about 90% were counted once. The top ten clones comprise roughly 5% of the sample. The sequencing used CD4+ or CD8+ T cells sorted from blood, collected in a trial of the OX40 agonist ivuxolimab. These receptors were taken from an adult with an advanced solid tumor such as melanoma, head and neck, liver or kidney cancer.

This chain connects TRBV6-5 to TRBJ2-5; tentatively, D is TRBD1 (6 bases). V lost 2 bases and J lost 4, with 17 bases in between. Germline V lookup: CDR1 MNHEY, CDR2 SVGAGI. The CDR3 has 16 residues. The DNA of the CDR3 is TGTGCCAGCAGTTACCGAATTAACAGGGTAGGAGAGACCCAGTACTTC. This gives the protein CASSYRINRVGETQYF.

The CDR3 DNA reads as TGCGCCAGCAGCTTGAAGGATGAGCAGTTCTTC. The encoded protein is CASSLKDEQFF. The rearrangement joins TRBV5-1 to TRBJ2-1; D is undetermined. V lost 1 base, J lost 8 bases, and 4 bases lay in between. This CDR3 is built from 11 residues. Germline V gene sequence: CDR1 SGHRS, CDR2 YFSETQ. Variable domain in full (rest from reference TRBV5-1 and TRBJ2-1): KAGVTQTPRYLIKTRGQQVTLSCSPISGHRSVSWYQQTPGQGLQFLFEYFSETQRNKGNFPGRFSGRQFSNSRSEMNVSTLELGDSALYLCASSLKDEQFFGPGTRLTVL.

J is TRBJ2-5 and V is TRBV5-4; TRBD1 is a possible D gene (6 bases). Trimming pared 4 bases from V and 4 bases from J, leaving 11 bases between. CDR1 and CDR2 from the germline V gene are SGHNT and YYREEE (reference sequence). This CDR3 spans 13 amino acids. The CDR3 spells CASSQTGSETQYF. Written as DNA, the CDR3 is TGTGCCAGCAGCCAGACAGGCTCAGAGACCCAGTACTTC. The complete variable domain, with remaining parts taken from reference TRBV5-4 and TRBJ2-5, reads ETGVTQSPTHLIKTRGQQVTLRCSSQSGHNTVSWYQQALGQGPQFIFQYYREEENGRGNFPPRFSGLQFPNYSSELNVNALELDDSALYLCASSQTGSETQYFGPGTRLLVL.

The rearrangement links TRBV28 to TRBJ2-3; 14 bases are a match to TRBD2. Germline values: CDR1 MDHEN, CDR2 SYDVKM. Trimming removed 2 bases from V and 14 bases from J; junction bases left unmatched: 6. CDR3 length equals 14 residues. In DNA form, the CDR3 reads TGTGCCAGCAGTTTAATGGGACTAGCGGGAGCTTGGTATTTT. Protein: CASSLMGLAGAWYF.

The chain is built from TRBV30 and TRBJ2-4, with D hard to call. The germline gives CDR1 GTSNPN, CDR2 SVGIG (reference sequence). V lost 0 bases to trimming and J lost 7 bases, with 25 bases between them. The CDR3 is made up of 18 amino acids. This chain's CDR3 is CAWSVPLYSTELGNIQYF. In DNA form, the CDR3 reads TGTGCCTGGAGTGTACCTCTCTATTCGACGGAATTAGGGAACATTCAGTACTTC.

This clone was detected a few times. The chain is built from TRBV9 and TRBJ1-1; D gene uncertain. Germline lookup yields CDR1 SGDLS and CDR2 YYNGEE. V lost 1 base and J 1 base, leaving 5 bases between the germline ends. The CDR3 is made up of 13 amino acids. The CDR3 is CASSVHQNTEAFF. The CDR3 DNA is TGTGCCAGCAGCGTACACCAGAACACTGAAGCTTTCTTT.

The CDR3 is CASQKWGLAGGEQYF. The CDR3 DNA reads as TGTGCCAGCCAAAAATGGGGACTAGCGGGAGGCGAGCAGTACTTC. This chain uses TRBV28 with TRBJ2-7, with TRBD2 identical over 15 bases. The germline gives CDR1 MDHEN, CDR2 SYDVKM. The CDR3 is made up of 15 amino acids. V lost 8 bases and J lost 6; bases outside the gene matches: 8.

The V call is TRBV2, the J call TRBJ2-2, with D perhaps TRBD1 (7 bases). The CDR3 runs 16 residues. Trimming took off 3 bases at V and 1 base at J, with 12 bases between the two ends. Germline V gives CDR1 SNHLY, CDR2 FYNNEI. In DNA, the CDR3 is TGTGCCAGCAGTGATTGGCAGGGGGGGAACACCGGGGAGCTGTTTTTT. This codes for CASSDWQGGNTGELFF.

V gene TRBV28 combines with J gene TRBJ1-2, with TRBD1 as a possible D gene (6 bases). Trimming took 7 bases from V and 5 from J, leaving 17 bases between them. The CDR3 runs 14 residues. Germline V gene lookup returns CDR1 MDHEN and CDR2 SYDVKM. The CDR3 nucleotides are TGTGCCAGCAACGCTGGGGGGCTGAGGTATGGCTACACCTTC. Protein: CASNAGGLRYGYTF.

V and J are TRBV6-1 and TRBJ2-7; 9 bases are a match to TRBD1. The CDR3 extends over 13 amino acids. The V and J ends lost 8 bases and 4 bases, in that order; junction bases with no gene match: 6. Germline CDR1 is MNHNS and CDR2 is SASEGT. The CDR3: CASAGQGRYEQYF. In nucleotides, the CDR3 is TGTGCCAGCGCGGGACAGGGTAGGTACGAGCAGTACTTC.

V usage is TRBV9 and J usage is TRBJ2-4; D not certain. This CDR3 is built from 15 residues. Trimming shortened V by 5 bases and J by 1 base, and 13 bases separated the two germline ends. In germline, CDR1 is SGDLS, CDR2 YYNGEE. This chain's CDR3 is CASRFCQPAKNIQYF. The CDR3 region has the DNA TGTGCCAGCAGATTTTGCCAGCCGGCCAAAAACATTCAGTACTTC. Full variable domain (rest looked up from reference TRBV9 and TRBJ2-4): DSGVTQTPKHLITATGQRVTLRCSPRSGDLSVYWYQQSLDQGLQFLIQYYNGEERAKGNILERFSAQQFPDLHSELNLSSLELGDSALYFCASRFCQPAKNIQYFGAGTRLSVL.

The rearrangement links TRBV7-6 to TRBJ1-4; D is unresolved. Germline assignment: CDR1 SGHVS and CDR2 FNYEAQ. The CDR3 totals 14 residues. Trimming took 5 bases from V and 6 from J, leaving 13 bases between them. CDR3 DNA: TGTGCCAGCAGCCGAAATTGGGAGGATGAAAAACTGTTTTTT. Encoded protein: CASSRNWEDEKLFF.

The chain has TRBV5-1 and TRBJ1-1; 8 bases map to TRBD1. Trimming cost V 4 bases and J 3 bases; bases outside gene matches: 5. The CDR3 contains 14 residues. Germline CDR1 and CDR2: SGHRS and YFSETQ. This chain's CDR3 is CASSQGAGDTEAFF. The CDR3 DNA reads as TGCGCCAGCAGCCAGGGGGCGGGGGACACTGAAGCTTTCTTT. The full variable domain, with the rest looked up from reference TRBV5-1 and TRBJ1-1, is KAGVTQTPRYLIKTRGQQVTLSCSPISGHRSVSWYQQTPGQGLQFLFEYFSETQRNKGNFPGRFSGRQFSNSRSEMNVSTLELGDSALYLCASSQGAGDTEAFFGQGTRLTVV.

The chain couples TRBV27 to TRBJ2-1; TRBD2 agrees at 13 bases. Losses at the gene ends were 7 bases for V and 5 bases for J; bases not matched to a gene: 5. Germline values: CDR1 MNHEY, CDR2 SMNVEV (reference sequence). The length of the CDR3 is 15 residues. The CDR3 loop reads CASIRGLAGDNEQFF. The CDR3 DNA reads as TGTGCCAGCATAAGAGGACTAGCGGGAGACAATGAGCAGTTCTTC.

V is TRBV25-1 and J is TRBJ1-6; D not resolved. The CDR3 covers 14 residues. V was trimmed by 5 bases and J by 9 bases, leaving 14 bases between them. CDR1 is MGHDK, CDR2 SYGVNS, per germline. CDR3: CASSLTGRSSPLHF. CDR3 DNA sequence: TGTGCCAGCAGTTTAACGGGAAGAAGTTCACCCCTCCACTTT.

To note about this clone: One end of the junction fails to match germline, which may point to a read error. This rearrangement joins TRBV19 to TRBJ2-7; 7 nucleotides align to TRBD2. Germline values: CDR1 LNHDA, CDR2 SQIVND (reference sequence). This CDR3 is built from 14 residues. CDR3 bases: TGTGCCAGTAGTATGGGGGAGGGGTCCTCCGAGCAGTACTTC. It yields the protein CASSMGEGSSEQYF.

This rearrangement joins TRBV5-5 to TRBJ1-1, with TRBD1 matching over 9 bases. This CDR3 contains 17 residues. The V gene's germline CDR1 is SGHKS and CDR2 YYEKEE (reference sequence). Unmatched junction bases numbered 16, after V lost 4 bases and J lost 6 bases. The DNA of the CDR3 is TGTGCCAGCAGCGCTGGGCCCCGCGGGACAGGGTTCGCTGAAGCTTTCTTT. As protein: CASSAGPRGTGFAEAFF.

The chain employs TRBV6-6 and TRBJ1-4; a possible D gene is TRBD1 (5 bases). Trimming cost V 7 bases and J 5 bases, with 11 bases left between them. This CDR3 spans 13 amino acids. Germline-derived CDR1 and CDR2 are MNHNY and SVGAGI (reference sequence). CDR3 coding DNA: TGTGCCAGCAAAGGGCGGACAAATGAAAAACTGTTTTTT. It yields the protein CASKGRTNEKLFF.

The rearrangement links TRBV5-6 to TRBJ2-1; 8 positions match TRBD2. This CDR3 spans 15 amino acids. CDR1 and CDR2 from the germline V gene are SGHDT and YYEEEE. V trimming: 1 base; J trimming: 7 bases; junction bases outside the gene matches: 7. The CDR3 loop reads CASSLLAGLRNEQFF. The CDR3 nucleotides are TGTGCCAGCAGCTTGTTAGCGGGATTGAGGAATGAGCAGTTCTTC.

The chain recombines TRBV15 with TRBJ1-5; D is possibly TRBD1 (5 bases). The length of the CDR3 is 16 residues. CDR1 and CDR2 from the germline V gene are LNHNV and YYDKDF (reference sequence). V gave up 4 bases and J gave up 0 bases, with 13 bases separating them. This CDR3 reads CATSTREGRSNQPQHF. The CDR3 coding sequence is TGTGCCACCAGCACCCGTGAGGGGCGTAGCAATCAGCCCCAGCATTTT.

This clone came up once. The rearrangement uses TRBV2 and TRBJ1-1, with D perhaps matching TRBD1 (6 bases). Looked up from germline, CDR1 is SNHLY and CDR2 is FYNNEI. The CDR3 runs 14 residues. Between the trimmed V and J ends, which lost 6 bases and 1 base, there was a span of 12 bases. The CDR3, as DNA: TGTGCCAGCAGGTACAGGGATCAGAACACTGAAGCTTTCTTT. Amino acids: CASRYRDQNTEAFF.

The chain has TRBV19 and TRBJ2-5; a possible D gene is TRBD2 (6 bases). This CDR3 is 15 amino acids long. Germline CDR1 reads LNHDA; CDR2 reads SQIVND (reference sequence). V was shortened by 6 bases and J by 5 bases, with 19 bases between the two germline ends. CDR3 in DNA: TGTGCCAGTAGCCTGCGGGGTGAGGAGTGGGAGACCCAGTACTTC. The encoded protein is CASSLRGEEWETQYF.

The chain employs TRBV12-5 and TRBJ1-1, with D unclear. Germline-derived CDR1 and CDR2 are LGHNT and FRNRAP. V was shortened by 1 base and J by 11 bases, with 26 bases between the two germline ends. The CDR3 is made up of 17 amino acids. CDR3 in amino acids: CASGLGGSHSSALGAFF. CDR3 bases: TGTGCTAGTGGTTTGGGGGGAAGTCACTCATCTGCACTGGGGGCTTTCTTT.

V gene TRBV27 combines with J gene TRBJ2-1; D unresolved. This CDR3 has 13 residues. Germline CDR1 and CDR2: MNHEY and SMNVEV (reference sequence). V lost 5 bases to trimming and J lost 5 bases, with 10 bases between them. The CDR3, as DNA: TGTGCCAGCAGTGCCTCCTTCAACAATGAGCAGTTCTTC. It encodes CASSASFNNEQFF.

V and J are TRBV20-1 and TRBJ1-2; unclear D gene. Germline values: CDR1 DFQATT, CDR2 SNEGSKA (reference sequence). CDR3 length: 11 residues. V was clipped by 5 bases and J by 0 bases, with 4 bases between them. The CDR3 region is CSAVPNYGYTF. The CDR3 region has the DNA TGCAGTGCTGTCCCTAACTATGGCTACACCTTC.